This TCR beta chain was sequenced for a study of blood T cell repertoires in COVID-19. Trimming took 2 bases from V and 3 from J; bases not matched to a gene: 12. Germline V lookup: CDR1 LGHDT, CDR2 YNNKEL (reference sequence). The CDR3 extends over 19 amino acids. This clone was seen more than once but under ten times. Generated by immunoSEQ multiplex PCR, the TCRdb table keeps only in-frame clones and is missing some. The table shows hundreds of thousands of clones, with around 87% occurring only once. This clonotype was obtained from a woman aged 35 to 49 with COVID-19, enrolled during active disease. V gene TRBV3-1 (or the pseudogene TRBV3-2) combines with J gene TRBJ2-6, with 8 nucleotides matching TRBD1. Sequencing was performed on peripheral blood. The CDR3 protein is CASSQKFGQGSYGANVLTF. The CDR3 DNA sequence: TGTGCCAGCAGCCAAAAGTTCGGACAGGGAAGTTATGGGGCCAACGTCCTGACTTTC.